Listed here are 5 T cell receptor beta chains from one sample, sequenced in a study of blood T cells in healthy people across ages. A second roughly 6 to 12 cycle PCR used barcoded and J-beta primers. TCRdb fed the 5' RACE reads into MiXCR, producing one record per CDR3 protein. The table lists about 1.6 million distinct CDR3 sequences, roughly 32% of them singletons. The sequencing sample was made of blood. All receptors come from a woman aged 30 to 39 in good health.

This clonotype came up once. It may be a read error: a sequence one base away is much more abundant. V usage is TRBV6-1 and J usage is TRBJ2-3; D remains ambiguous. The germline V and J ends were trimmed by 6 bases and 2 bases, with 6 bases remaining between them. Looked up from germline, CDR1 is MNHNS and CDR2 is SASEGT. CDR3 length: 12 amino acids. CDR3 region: CASRENTDTQYF. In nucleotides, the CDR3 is TGTGCCAGCAGGGAGAACACAGATACGCAGTATTTT.

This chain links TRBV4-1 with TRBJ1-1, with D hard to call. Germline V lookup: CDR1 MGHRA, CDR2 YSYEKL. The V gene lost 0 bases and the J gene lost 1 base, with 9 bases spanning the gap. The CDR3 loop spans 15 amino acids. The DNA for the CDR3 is TGCGCCAGCAGCCAAGAGGGCCAGCAGAACACTGAAGCTTTCTTT. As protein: CASSQEGQQNTEAFF.

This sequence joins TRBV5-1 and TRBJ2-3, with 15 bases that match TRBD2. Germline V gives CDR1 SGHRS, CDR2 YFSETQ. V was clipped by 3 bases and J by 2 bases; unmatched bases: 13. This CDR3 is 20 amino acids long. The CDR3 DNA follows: TGCGCCAGCAGCTGGGGACTAGCGGGGGGTATATCCCTCAACACAGATACGCAGTATTTT. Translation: CASSWGLAGGISLNTDTQYF. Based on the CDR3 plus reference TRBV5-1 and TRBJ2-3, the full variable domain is KAGVTQTPRYLIKTRGQQVTLSCSPISGHRSVSWYQQTPGQGLQFLFEYFSETQRNKGNFPGRFSGRQFSNSRSEMNVSTLELGDSALYLCASSWGLAGGISLNTDTQYFGPGTRLTVL.

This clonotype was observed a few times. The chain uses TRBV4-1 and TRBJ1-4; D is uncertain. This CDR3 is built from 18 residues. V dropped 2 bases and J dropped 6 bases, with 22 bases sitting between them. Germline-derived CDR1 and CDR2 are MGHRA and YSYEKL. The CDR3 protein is CASSQLLKGRGLDEKLFF. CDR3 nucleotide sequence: TGCGCCAGCAGCCAACTTTTAAAGGGAAGAGGGCTTGATGAAAAACTGTTTTTT.

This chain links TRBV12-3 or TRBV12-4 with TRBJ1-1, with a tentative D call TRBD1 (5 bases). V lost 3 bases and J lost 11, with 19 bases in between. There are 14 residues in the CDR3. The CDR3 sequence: CASSFDRWYTVAFF. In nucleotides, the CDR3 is TGTGCCAGCAGTTTTGACAGATGGTACACTGTGGCTTTCTTT.